This TCR beta chain stems from a study of control samples from healthy donors and cancer patients. The germline CDR1 and CDR2 sequences are PRHDT and FYEKMQ (reference sequence). This CDR3 region has 16 residues. Trimming removed 1 base from V and 5 bases from J, with 15 bases in between. Profiling relied on immunoSEQ multiplex PCR, and the TCRdb table lists in-frame clones only, not all of them. Of 150,000 or so clones detected, 90% to 95% appear once; the ten largest clones hold more than 4.5%. V and J are TRBV13 and TRBJ1-5; perhaps TRBD1 as D (6 bases). This clonotype was sampled from a man aged 18 to 35 in good health. The material sequenced was blood. The CDR3 here is CASSLATGTRDQPQHF. The CDR3 DNA reads TGTGCCAGCAGCTTAGCAACAGGGACTCGAGATCAGCCCCAGCATTTT.